This is a list of T cell receptor beta chains from one sample in a study of blood T cell repertoires in COVID-19. Assay used: immunoSEQ multiplex PCR; TCRdb lists only in-frame clones, some missing. The sample has 100,000 to 150,000 clones; 81% are singletons. Sequencing was performed on peripheral blood. The receptors come from a man under 40 with COVID-19, enrolled during active disease. Both conserved end residues are part of each CDR3. A D gene is named only where the DNA matches it firmly. Some rows have no size entry. The others give once, few or many, or a class for an expanded clone.

J gene,V gene,D gene,clone size,CDR3 DNA,CDR3 protein
TRBJ2-1,TRBV25-1,TRBD1,-,TGTGCCAGCAGTAAACCTTGGGACAGGGGAAGTGTGAATGAGCAGTTCTTC,CASSKPWDRGSVNEQFF
TRBJ2-3,TRBV21-1,-,-,TGTGCCAGCAGCAAAGCGAACTCCAACACAGATACGCAGTATTTT,CASSKANSNTDTQYF
TRBJ2-7,TRBV5-4,TRBD2,many,TGTGCCAGCAGCTTGTGGCGGGGGACCTACGAGCAGTACTTC,CASSLWRGTYEQYF
TRBJ1-3,TRBV13,-,-,TGTGCCAGCAGCTTAGGCCGGGTCTCTGGAAACACCATATATTTT,CASSLGRVSGNTIYF
TRBJ2-7,TRBV5-6,-,-,TGTGCCAGCAGCTTGAGTCCTATGGTCTACGAGCAGTACTTC,CASSLSPMVYEQYF
TRBJ2-5,TRBV9,TRBD2,-,TGTGCCAGCAGCTTAGGACTAGCGGGAGCGCAAGAGACCCAGTACTTC,CASSLGLAGAQETQYF
TRBJ1-2,TRBV10-3,-,-,TGTGCCATCGCCCCAGGGATAGCCTATGGCTACACCTTC,CAIAPGIAYGYTF
TRBJ2-3,TRBV9,TRBD1,-,TGTGCCAGCAGCGCCACGGGACAGGGGTACACAGATACGCAGTATTTT,CASSATGQGYTDTQYF
TRBJ2-7,TRBV11-3,-,-,TGTGCCAGCAGCGCCAGGGCACCTCGCTACGAGCAGTACTTC,CASSARAPRYEQYF
TRBJ1-2,TRBV4-2,TRBD1,once,TGTGCCAGCAGCCAACGGACAGGGGTCTATGGCTACACCTTC,CASSQRTGVYGYTF
TRBJ2-2,TRBV6-4,-,-,TGTGCCAGCAGTGACTCTCGCAGGGTTCCGGCCACCGGGGAGCTGTTTTTT,CASSDSRRVPATGELFF
TRBJ2-1,TRBV9,TRBD2,few,TGTGCCAGCAGCTTAGGACTAGCGGATGAGCAGTTCTTC,CASSLGLADEQFF
TRBJ1-6,TRBV5-1,-,-,TGCGCCAGCAGCAGATACCCAGGCAGGGCAGGATCCTATAATTCACCCCTCCACTTT,CASSRYPGRAGSYNSPLHF
TRBJ1-4,TRBV6-5,TRBD1,once,TGTGCCAGCAGTTACTCGGGGACAGGGCGGGATGAAAAACTGTTTTTT,CASSYSGTGRDEKLFF
TRBJ2-7,TRBV6-5,-,-,TGTGCCAGCAGTTACTCGTCGGCCGACAGCTCCTACGAGCAGTACTTC,CASSYSSADSSYEQYF
TRBJ1-6,TRBV28,TRBD1,-,TGTGCCAGCAGTTCGGGACAGGGGCTCGGCAGCTCCTATAATTCACCTCTCCACTTT,CASSSGQGLGSSYNSPLHF
TRBJ1-2,TRBV7-9,TRBD1,-,TGTGCCAGCAGCTTAGCGGGACAGGGTCATGGCTACACCTTC,CASSLAGQGHGYTF
TRBJ2-3,TRBV11-2,-,-,TGTGCCAGCAGCTCTCCTAGTAAGGCAGATACGCAGTATTTT,CASSSPSKADTQYF
TRBJ2-4,TRBV12-3/TRBV12-4,TRBD2,many,TGTGCCAGCAGCTACGGGGGGAAAAACATTCAGTACTTC,CASSYGGKNIQYF
TRBJ2-7,TRBV5-1,TRBD2,-,TGCGCCAGCAGCTTGGACCCAGCGGGGGGCTGGAACGAGCAGTACTTC,CASSLDPAGGWNEQYF
TRBJ2-7,TRBV5-4,TRBD1,-,TGTGCCAGCAGCTATGACAGGGGGTCCTCCTACGAGCAGTACTTC,CASSYDRGSSYEQYF
TRBJ1-1,TRBV11-2,-,-,TGTGCCAGCAGCTTTCAGGGTAAGAACACTGAAGCTTTCTTT,CASSFQGKNTEAFF
TRBJ1-1,TRBV7-9,-,-,TGTGCCAGCAGCTTGCAGACAGGCTCTGAAGCTTTCTTT,CASSLQTGSEAFF
TRBJ2-1,TRBV4-3,-,-,TGCGCCAGCAGCCCTGTGGGGGGTACGTACAATGAGCAGTTCTTC,CASSPVGGTYNEQFF
TRBJ2-1,TRBV28,-,few,TGTGCCAGCAGTCTGGACTACCTGGCCTACAATGAGCAGTTCTTC,CASSLDYLAYNEQFF
TRBJ2-7,TRBV7-9,-,-,TGTGCCAGCAGCCAATTGGCATTCCGCACCTACGAGCAGTACTTC,CASSQLAFRTYEQYF
TRBJ2-3,TRBV5-1,-,-,TGCGCCAGCAGCTTGGTAGGTGGGCAGGGCACAGATACGCAGTATTTT,CASSLVGGQGTDTQYF
TRBJ1-2,TRBV19,-,once,TGTGCCAGTTCCCCGGGTCCTGGCTATGGCTACACCTTC,CASSPGPGYGYTF
TRBJ1-2,TRBV28,-,-,TGTGCCAACTCTGACAGGAAATTTTATGGCTACACCTTC,CANSDRKFYGYTF
TRBJ1-2,TRBV18,TRBD1,-,TGTGCCAGCTCACCAAGTACCAGGGGGGACTATGGCTACACCTTC,CASSPSTRGDYGYTF
TRBJ1-1,TRBV11-3,-,-,TGTGCCAGCAGCTTAGACCCAGGGGCCCTTGAAGCTTTCTTT,CASSLDPGALEAFF
TRBJ1-2,TRBV5-4,-,-,TGTGCCAGCAGCTTCGCCTTCGACAATGGCTACACCTTC,CASSFAFDNGYTF
TRBJ1-3,TRBV5-4,TRBD1,-,TGTGCCAGCAGCTTGGCGGGACAGGGGGCTCCCTACTCGAGAAACACCATATATTTT,CASSLAGQGAPYSRNTIYF
TRBJ2-7,TRBV5-8,-,-,TGTGCCAGCAGTTCCGACAGGCGGCTCATCGGGCAGTACTTC,CASSSDRRLIGQYF
TRBJ2-7,TRBV5-5,-,-,TGTGCCAGCAGCTTGCTGAAGGCGGTTTCCTACGAGCAGTACTTC,CASSLLKAVSYEQYF
TRBJ1-2,TRBV11-3,-,-,TGTGCCAGCAGCCAAGGGGTCACTTACTATGGCTACACCTTC,CASSQGVTYYGYTF
TRBJ2-1,TRBV5-1,TRBD1,-,TGCGCCAGCAGCTTGGAGGCAGGGGGAAGTAATGAGCAGTTCTTC,CASSLEAGGSNEQFF
TRBJ2-5,TRBV6-5,TRBD1,-,TGTGCCAGCAGTTATAACAGGGGAGAGACCCAGTACTTC,CASSYNRGETQYF
TRBJ1-1,TRBV6-2/TRBV6-3,TRBD1,-,TGTGCCAGCAGTTACGTGAGGACAGGGATAAGGACAAGCGAGGCTTTCTTT,CASSYVRTGIRTSEAFF
TRBJ2-7,TRBV19,TRBD1,-,TGTGCCAGTAGTGGAGGACAGGGAGCCTACGAGCAGTACTTC,CASSGGQGAYEQYF
TRBJ2-7,TRBV29-1,TRBD1,-,TGCAGCGTGGACGGGACAGGCGATTACGAGCAGTACTTC,CSVDGTGDYEQYF
TRBJ1-1,TRBV6-5,-,-,TGTGCCAAAATCGACCGCAAATATGCGGCTGAAGCTTTCTTT,CAKIDRKYAAEAFF
TRBJ2-5,TRBV9,TRBD2,-,TGTGCCAGCAGCGTAGCCGGGACTAGGGGAGAGACCCAGTACTTC,CASSVAGTRGETQYF
TRBJ2-4,TRBV5-8,TRBD2,-,TGTGCCAGCAGCGGTAGCGGGAGGGCCTTGGACATTCAGTACTTC,CASSGSGRALDIQYF